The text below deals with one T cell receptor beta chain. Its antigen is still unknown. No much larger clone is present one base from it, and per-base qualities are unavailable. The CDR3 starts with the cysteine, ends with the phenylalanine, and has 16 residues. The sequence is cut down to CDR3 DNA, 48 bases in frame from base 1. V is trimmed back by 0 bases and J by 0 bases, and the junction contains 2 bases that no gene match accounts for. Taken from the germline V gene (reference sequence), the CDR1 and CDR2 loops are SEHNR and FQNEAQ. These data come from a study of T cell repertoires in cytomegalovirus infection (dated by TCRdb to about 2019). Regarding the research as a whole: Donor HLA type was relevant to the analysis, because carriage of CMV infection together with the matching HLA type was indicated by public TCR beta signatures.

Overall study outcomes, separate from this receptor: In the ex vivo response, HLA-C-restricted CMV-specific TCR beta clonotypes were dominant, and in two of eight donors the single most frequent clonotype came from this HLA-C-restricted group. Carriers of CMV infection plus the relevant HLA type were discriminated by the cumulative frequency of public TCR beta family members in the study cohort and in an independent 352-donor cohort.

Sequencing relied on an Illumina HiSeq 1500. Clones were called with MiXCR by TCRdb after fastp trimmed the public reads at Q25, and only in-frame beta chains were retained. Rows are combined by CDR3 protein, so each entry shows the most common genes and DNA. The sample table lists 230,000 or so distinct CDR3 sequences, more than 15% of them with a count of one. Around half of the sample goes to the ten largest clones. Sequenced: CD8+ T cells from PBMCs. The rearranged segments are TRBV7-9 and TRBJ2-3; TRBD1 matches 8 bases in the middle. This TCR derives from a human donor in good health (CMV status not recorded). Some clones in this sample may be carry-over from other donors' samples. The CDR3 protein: CASSLATGDSTDTQYF. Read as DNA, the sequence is TGTGCCAGCAGCTTAGCGACAGGGGATAGCACAGATACGCAGTATTTT.